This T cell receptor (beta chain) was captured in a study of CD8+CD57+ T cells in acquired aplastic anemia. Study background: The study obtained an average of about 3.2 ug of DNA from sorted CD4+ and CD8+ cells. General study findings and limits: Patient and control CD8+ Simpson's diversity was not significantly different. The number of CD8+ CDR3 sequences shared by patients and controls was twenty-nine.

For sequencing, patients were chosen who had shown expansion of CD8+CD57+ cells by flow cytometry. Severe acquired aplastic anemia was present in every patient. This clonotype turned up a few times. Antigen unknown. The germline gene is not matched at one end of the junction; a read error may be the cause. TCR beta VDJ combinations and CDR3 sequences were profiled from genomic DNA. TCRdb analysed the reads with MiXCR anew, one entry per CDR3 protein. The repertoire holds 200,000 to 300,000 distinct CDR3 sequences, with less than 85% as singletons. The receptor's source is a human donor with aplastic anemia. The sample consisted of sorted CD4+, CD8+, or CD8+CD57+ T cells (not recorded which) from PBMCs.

The CDR3 DNA reads TGTGCCAGCAGCTTGCGTCCGGAAGATAACACTGAAGCTTTCTTT. It yields the protein CASSLRPEDNTEAFF. The chain uses TRBV5-1 and TRBJ1-1, with unresolved D. This CDR3 is 15 amino acids long. From germline, CDR1 is SGHRS and CDR2 YFSETQ.